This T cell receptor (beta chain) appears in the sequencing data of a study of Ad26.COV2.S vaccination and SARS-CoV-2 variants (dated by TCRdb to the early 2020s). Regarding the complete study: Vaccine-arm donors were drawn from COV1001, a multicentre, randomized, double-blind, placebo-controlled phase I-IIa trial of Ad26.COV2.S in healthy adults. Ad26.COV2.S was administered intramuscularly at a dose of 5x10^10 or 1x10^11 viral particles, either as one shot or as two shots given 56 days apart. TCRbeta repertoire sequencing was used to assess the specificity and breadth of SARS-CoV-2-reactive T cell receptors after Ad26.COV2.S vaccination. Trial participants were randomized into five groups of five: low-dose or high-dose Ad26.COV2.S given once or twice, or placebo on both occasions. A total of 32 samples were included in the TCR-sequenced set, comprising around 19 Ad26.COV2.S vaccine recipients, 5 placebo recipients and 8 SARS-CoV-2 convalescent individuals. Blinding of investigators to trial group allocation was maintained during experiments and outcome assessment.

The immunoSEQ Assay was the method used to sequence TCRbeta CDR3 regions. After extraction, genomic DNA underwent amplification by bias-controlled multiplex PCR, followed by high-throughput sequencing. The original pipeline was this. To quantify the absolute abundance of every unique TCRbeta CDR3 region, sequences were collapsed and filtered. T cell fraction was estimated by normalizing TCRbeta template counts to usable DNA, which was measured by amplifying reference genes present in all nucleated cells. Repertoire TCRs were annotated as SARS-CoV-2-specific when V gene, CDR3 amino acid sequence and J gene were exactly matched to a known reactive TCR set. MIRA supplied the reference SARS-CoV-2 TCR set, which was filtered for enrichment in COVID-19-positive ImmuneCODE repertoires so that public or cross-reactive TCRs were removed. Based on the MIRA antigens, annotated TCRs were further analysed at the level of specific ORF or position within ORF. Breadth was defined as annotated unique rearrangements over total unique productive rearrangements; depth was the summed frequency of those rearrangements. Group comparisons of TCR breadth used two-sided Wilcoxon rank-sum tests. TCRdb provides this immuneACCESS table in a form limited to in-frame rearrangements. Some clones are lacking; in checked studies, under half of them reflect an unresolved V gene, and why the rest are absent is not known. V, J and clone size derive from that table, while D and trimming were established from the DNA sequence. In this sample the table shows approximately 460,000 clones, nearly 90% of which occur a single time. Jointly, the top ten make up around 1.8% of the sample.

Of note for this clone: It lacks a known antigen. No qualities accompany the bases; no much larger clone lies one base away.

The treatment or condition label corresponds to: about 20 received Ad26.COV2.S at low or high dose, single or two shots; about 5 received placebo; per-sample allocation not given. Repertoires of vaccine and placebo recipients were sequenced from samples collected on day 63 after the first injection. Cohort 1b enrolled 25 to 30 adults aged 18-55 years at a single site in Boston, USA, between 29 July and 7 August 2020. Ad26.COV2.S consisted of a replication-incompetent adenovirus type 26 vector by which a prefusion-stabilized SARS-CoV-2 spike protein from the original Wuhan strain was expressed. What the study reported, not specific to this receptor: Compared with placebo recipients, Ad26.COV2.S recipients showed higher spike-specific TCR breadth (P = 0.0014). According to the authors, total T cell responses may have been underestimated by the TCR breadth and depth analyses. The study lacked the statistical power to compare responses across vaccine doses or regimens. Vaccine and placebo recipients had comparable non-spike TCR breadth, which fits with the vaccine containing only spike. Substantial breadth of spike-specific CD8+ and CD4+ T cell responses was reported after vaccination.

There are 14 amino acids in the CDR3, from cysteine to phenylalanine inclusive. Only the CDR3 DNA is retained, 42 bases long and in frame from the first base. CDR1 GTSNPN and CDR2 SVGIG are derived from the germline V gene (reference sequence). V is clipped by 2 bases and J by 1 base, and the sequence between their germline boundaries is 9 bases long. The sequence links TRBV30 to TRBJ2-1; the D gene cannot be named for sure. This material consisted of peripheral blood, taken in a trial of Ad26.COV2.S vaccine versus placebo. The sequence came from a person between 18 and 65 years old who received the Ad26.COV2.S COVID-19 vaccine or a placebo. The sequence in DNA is TGTGCCTGGAGTATTGCATCGTCCTACAATGAGCAGTTCTTC. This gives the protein CAWSIASSYNEQFF.